What follows are 5 T cell receptor beta chains derived from one specimen sequenced in a study of shared clonotypes between healthy human individuals. Measured with immunoSEQ multiplex PCR; TCRdb has only the in-frame clones, and not every one. The sample carries roughly 2.2 million clones, less than 95% recorded once. The specimen sequenced was naive CD4+ T cells from PBMCs. Subset reported: CD45RA+ positively selected. Receptors originate from a man in his late teens or twenties in good health. Some clones in this sample may be carry-over from other donors' samples.

V is TRBV6-1 and J is TRBJ2-3, with D hard to call. The CDR3 runs to 12 residues. Germline CDR1 is MNHNS and CDR2 is SASEGT. V dropped 2 bases and J dropped 5 bases, with 5 bases sitting between them. The CDR3 is CASSERVDTQYF. The CDR3 bases are TGTGCCAGCAGTGAACGAGTAGATACGCAGTATTTT.

This chain uses TRBV29-1 with TRBJ1-1, with TRBD1 matching 11 bases. The CDR3 length is 13 residues. Germline V gene lookup returns CDR1 SQVTM and CDR2 ANQGSEA. V dropped 5 bases and J dropped 6; count of bases not matched to a gene: 5. This CDR3 is CSVPVDRGPEAFF. DNA of the CDR3: TGCAGCGTTCCAGTGGACAGGGGGCCTGAAGCTTTCTTT.

This chain connects TRBV25-1 to TRBJ1-2; TRBD1 might be the D (6 bases). This CDR3 comprises 15 residues. Trimming removed 3 bases from V and 4 bases from J, with 15 bases in between. Germline V gene sequence: CDR1 MGHDK, CDR2 SYGVNS. This CDR3 is CASSEAGGPPYGYTF. The CDR3 DNA is TGTGCCAGCAGTGAGGCCGGGGGGCCCCCCTATGGCTACACCTTC.

The sample holds one count of this clone. The chain has TRBV6-6 and TRBJ2-7; D is possibly TRBD2 (5 bases). Trimming took off 6 bases at V and 2 bases at J, with 14 bases between the two ends. This CDR3 is 14 amino acids long. CDR1 and CDR2 from the germline V gene are MNHNY and SVGAGI (reference sequence). This chain's CDR3 is CASSSTTGTYEQYF. CDR3 DNA sequence: TGTGCCAGCAGCTCAACTACGGGAACCTACGAGCAGTACTTC.

This sequence joins TRBV6-5 and TRBJ2-7; no definite D call. The CDR3 extends over 13 amino acids. Germline CDR1 MNHEY, CDR2 SVGAGI. V was clipped by 6 bases and J by 4 bases, with 13 bases between them. CDR3 amino acids: CASSPHPGYEQYF. CDR3 sequence (DNA): TGTGCCAGCAGCCCCCACCCGGGTTACGAGCAGTACTTC.